The text below deals with one TCR beta chain. As handled by the study authors: Reference gene primer amplification gave nucleated cell count estimates. Measured with immunoSEQ multiplex PCR; TCRdb has only the in-frame clones, and not every one. V and J calls plus clone size are reproduced from that table; the DNA served to infer D and trimming. The table includes about 240,000 clones, approximately 85% detected once. The sample originates from a study of blood T cell repertoires in COVID-19. Study overall: Both acute and convalescent COVID-19 samples were obtained from the United States, Italy and Spain. Sample material is recorded as cDNA or gDNA derived from T cells, B-cell-depleted T cells, or PBMCs.

The Seattle patients, enrolled during active infection, were followed longitudinally. This CDR3 comprises 14 residues. Germline assignment: CDR1 SGHVS and CDR2 FNYEAQ. V lost 3 bases, J lost 7 bases, and 3 bases stayed unmatched. Sequences were obtained from peripheral blood. The receptor's source is a woman of 80 years or more with COVID-19, enrolled during active disease. V is TRBV7-6 and J is TRBJ1-6, with 7 bases fitting TRBD1. CDR3 residues: CASSFRDRNSPLHF. The CDR3 DNA sequence: TGTGCCAGCAGCTTCCGGGACAGAAATTCACCCCTCCACTTT.